This T cell receptor beta chain was sequenced for a study of shared clonotypes between healthy human individuals. Broader study findings: Estimated clonotype richness was generally higher in naive than memory subsets. The four-donor shared clonotypes exceeded non-shared clonotypes in generation probability, with non-shared ones scoring lower.

To note about this clone: Its antigen is unidentified.

Using immunoSEQ multiplex PCR, the repertoire was profiled, and TCRdb retains in-frame clones only, with some absent. The sample comprises some 1,100,000 clones, more than 75% of which are singletons, and about 0.52% rests with the top ten. Germline-derived CDR1 and CDR2 are MNHEY and SMNVEV (reference sequence). V shed 5 bases and J shed 6 bases, with 10 bases lying between them. The CDR3 is 12 residues long. The split of CD4+ cells yielded CD45RA+ naive and CD45RA-negative memory subsets. The chain carries TRBV27 and TRBJ1-2; D is unclear. The TCR sequence derives from a man between 18 and 29 years old in good health. Some clones in this sample may be carry-over from other donors' samples. Source material: memory CD4+ T cells from PBMCs. Regarding subset: CD45RA-negative fraction. CDR3 residues: CASSRFGDGYTF. The CDR3 DNA follows: TGTGCCAGCAGTCGTTTTGGGGATGGCTACACCTTC.